This TCR beta chain was retrieved from a study of T cells in Graves' hyperthyroidism and ophthalmopathy (dated by TCRdb to between 2018 and 2021). Regarding the complete study: Peripheral blood was sampled at the time of initial diagnosis, prior to any treatment. To identify TCR V-J signatures that set the groups apart, the researchers used a discovery cohort of about a hundred patients, made up of under 50 with Graves' ophthalmopathy and some 56 with stable Graves' hyperthyroidism. Prospective prediction of ophthalmopathy was tested in an independent validation cohort of fewer than 20 hyperthyroidism patients and some 17 patients who later progressed to ophthalmopathy. The 100 discovery patients were randomly split 7:3 into training and test sets. In more than 5 Graves' hyperthyroidism patients, the study also compared T-cell repertoires from thyroid tissue with T-cell repertoires from blood. After sampling, hyperthyroidism patients received methimazole starting at 30 mg daily, and ophthalmopathy patients received high-dose intravenous methylprednisolone. The paper describes TCR Vbeta CDR3 sequencing of 130 to 150 peripheral blood samples, made up of fewer than 50 ophthalmopathy patients, some 76 hyperthyroidism patients and roughly 17 progressor patients.

This clonotype was seen ten or more times. There is no known antigen for this receptor. No qualities accompany the bases; no much larger clone lies one base away. What the research found in general, with its limitations: During validation, the model predicted progression to ophthalmopathy a median of roughly six months ahead of onset, with roughly 65% sensitivity and 72.22% specificity. A model built on a 13 V-J signature distinguished ophthalmopathy from stable hyperthyroidism, reaching roughly 88% sensitivity and about 81% specificity in cross-validation and 80%/75% in testing. No statistical method was used to fix the sample size in advance, and group allocation was not hidden from the investigators. Most expanded thyroid clonotypes (frequency above 0.001) were also detected in blood, a finding suggesting that blood repertoires may reflect thyroid immune responses.

Moderately to severely active disease, a Clinical Activity Score of at least 3, a NOSPECS grade of at least 4, and a duration under 3 months were present in ophthalmopathy patients. Patients with uncontrolled infections, other autoimmune diseases, pregnancy or lactation were excluded. Diagnoses relied on clinical symptoms, serum thyroxine and TRAb, thyroid ultrasound and orbital computed tomography. PBMCs were isolated from about 9.1 ml of fresh peripheral blood by Ficoll-Paque density gradient centrifugation. Total RNA was extracted using Trizol reagent, and RNA quality was assessed on an Agilent 2100 Bioanalyzer. TCR beta CDR3 regions were amplified from RNA transcripts. A first-round RT-PCR of the TCR CDR3 used the HTBI primer set with the Qiagen OneStep RT-PCR kit. The libraries were constructed in a second round of multiplex PCR and then size-selected and purified. Paired-end sequencing of the libraries was performed with 100 bp reads on an Illumina HiSeq2000. On the authors' methods: SOAPnuke was used to process the raw data, removing reads that contained adapters or uncalled bases, had a mean Phred below 15, or lacked an exact match to the constant primer or identifier. COPE v1.2.5 was used to merge high-quality paired reads, and clonotypes were defined as unique nucleotide sequences. MiTCR v1.1 was used to align clonotypes to the IMGT TRBV, TRBD and TRBJ reference segments. The analysis included only V-J combinations with a frequency above 0.0001, which together covered 99% to 99.2% of the repertoires. A TCS score was defined as the ratio between F50 (clonal expansion) and ExV (chaos), using BLOSUM62-based TCRdist between CDR3 peptides within each V-J. Welch's t-statistics and random forest reduced 514 V-J features to 13, which were used in a naive Bayes classifier (R e1071). The public reads were reanalyzed by TCRdb: fastp trimming at Q25, MiXCR alignment, in-frame beta chains only. Rows are combined by CDR3 protein, so each entry shows the most common genes and DNA. The V and J calls here are based on TCRdb, not the publication. Present in this sample are hundreds of thousands of distinct CDR3 sequences, 16% of which were seen just once. 25% to 30% of the sample goes to the ten largest clones.

The TCR sequence derives from a young woman with Graves' ophthalmopathy. Sequencing was done on a sample of blood.

CDR3 region: CASTTTVYDGYTF. The DNA reads TGTGCCAGCACTACTACGGTATATGATGGCTACACCTTC. Recombination linked TRBV6-1 to TRBJ1-2; confidence is insufficient to name the D gene. The germline V gene specifies MNHNS as CDR1 and SASEGT as CDR2. V gives up 7 bases and J gives up 6 bases, and the segment between their germline ends measures 15 bases. The CDR3 contains 13 residues, cysteine and phenylalanine counted. Just CDR3 DNA is preserved here, 39 bases in frame from base 1.